Listed below are T cell receptor beta chains from one sample, sequenced in a study of regulatory T cells in long-lasting Graves disease. MiXCR, run by TCRdb on the multiplex PCR reads, gives a single entry per CDR3 protein. The repertoire holds about 320,000 distinct CDR3 sequences, with 18% as singletons. The input for sequencing was peripheral blood mononuclear cells (PBMCs), taken at new diagnosis, from a patient treated with antithyroid drugs. Every receptor here comes from a female donor with Graves disease. The CDR3 runs from the conserved cysteine through the conserved F or W. A D gene is named only where the DNA matches it firmly. A row's size may be missing; if present it is once, few, many or a size class.

clone size: many; D gene: -; J gene: TRBJ2-5; V gene: TRBV7-2; CDR3 protein: CASSLGGPKQETQYF; CDR3 DNA: TGTGCCAGCAGCTTAGGAGGTCCCAAGCAAGAGACCCAGTACTTC
clone size: many; D gene: -; J gene: TRBJ1-1; V gene: TRBV30; CDR3 protein: CAWSVLEAFF; CDR3 DNA: TGTGCCTGGAGTGTACTCGAAGCTTTCTTT
clone size: -; D gene: TRBD2; J gene: TRBJ2-3; V gene: TRBV30; CDR3 protein: CAWSALGLGKDTQYF; CDR3 DNA: TGTGCCTGGAGTGCCTTGGGACTAGGGAAAGATACGCAGTATTTT
clone size: many; D gene: TRBD1; J gene: TRBJ1-6; V gene: TRBV7-2; CDR3 protein: CASSLNRGRESPLHF; CDR3 DNA: TGTGCCAGCAGCCTAAACAGGGGGCGGGAATCACCCCTCCACTTT
clone size: many; D gene: -; J gene: TRBJ2-5; V gene: TRBV27; CDR3 protein: CATAAWHEETQYF; CDR3 DNA: TGTGCCACCGCGGCTTGGCACGAAGAGACCCAGTACTTC
clone size: many; D gene: -; J gene: TRBJ2-1; V gene: TRBV27; CDR3 protein: CASTKTRLSSYNEQFF; CDR3 DNA: TGTGCCAGCACCAAGACGAGACTTAGCTCCTACAATGAGCAGTTCTTC
clone size: -; D gene: -; J gene: TRBJ2-1; V gene: TRBV7-9; CDR3 protein: CASSLDGVREFF; CDR3 DNA: TGTGCCAGCAGCTTAGATGGGGTTCGGGAGTTCTTC
clone size: many; D gene: TRBD1; J gene: TRBJ2-7; V gene: TRBV11-2; CDR3 protein: CASSVGQGTYEQYF; CDR3 DNA: TGTGCCAGCAGCGTGGGACAGGGGACGTACGAGCAGTACTTC
clone size: few; D gene: -; J gene: TRBJ2-2; V gene: TRBV6-1; CDR3 protein: CASSMGGELFF; CDR3 DNA: TGTGCCAGCAGTATGGGAGGGGAGCTGTTTTTT
clone size: -; D gene: -; J gene: TRBJ2-5; V gene: TRBV6-1; CDR3 protein: CASRPTFWETQYF; CDR3 DNA: TGTGCCAGCAGACCCACTTTCTGGGAGACCCAGTACTTC
clone size: many; D gene: TRBD1; J gene: TRBJ1-1; V gene: TRBV2; CDR3 protein: CASRALRGQSTEAFF; CDR3 DNA: TGTGCCAGCAGGGCCCTCAGGGGGCAGAGCACTGAAGCTTTCTTT
clone size: many; D gene: TRBD1; J gene: TRBJ2-7; V gene: TRBV12-3/TRBV12-4; CDR3 protein: CASSTQFTGDIYYEQYF; CDR3 DNA: TGTGCCAGCAGCACCCAATTCACAGGGGATATTTACTACGAGCAGTACTTC
clone size: many; D gene: TRBD2; J gene: TRBJ2-7; V gene: TRBV6-5; CDR3 protein: CASSYSALAEEFYEQYF; CDR3 DNA: TGTGCCAGCAGTTACTCAGCGCTAGCGGAGGAGTTCTACGAGCAGTACTTC
clone size: many; D gene: -; J gene: TRBJ2-3; V gene: TRBV5-1; CDR3 protein: CASSFNLRDTQYF; CDR3 DNA: TGCGCCAGTAGTTTTAATCTACGGGATACGCAGTATTTT
clone size: -; D gene: TRBD1; J gene: TRBJ1-5; V gene: TRBV7-2; CDR3 protein: CASSFTGAGQPQHF; CDR3 DNA: TGTGCCAGCAGCTTTACAGGGGCCGGGCAGCCCCAGCATTTT
clone size: many; D gene: -; J gene: TRBJ2-3; V gene: TRBV19; CDR3 protein: CASSTTGSTDTQYF; CDR3 DNA: TGTGCCAGTAGTACCACAGGAAGCACAGATACGCAGTATTTT
clone size: many; D gene: -; J gene: TRBJ1-5; V gene: TRBV7-8; CDR3 protein: CASSLEGTPRPQHF; CDR3 DNA: TGTGCCAGCAGCTTAGAGGGGACCCCGCGGCCCCAGCATTTT
clone size: many; D gene: -; J gene: TRBJ2-3; V gene: TRBV18; CDR3 protein: CASSPRGQPNTQYF; CDR3 DNA: TGTGCCAGCTCACCGCGGGGACAGCCCAATACGCAGTATTTT
clone size: many; D gene: -; J gene: TRBJ1-6; V gene: TRBV12-3/TRBV12-4; CDR3 protein: CASSFGSYNSPLHF; CDR3 DNA: TGTGCCAGCAGTTTCGGCTCCTATAATTCACCCCTCCACTTT
clone size: many; D gene: TRBD2; J gene: TRBJ2-4; V gene: TRBV3-1; CDR3 protein: CASSLGGRFDIQYF; CDR3 DNA: TGTGCCAGCAGCCTGGGCGGGAGGTTTGACATTCAGTACTTC
clone size: many; D gene: -; J gene: TRBJ2-7; V gene: TRBV11-3; CDR3 protein: CASSLVSGEQYF; CDR3 DNA: TGTGCCAGCAGCTTAGTATCGGGCGAGCAGTACTTC
clone size: many; D gene: -; J gene: TRBJ2-5; V gene: TRBV18; CDR3 protein: CASSPLQGGETQYF; CDR3 DNA: TGTGCCAGCTCACCGCTACAGGGAGGAGAGACCCAGTACTTC
clone size: many; D gene: -; J gene: TRBJ2-5; V gene: TRBV28; CDR3 protein: CASSLAAEAEKETQYF; CDR3 DNA: TGTGCCAGCAGTTTGGCCGCAGAGGCAGAAAAAGAGACCCAGTACTTC
clone size: -; D gene: -; J gene: TRBJ2-5; V gene: TRBV30; CDR3 protein: CAWSEEGADGQVQETQYF; CDR3 DNA: TGTGCCTGGAGTGAAGAGGGCGCGGATGGTCAGGTCCAAGAGACCCAGTACTTC
clone size: -; D gene: TRBD1; J gene: TRBJ2-1; V gene: TRBV11-3; CDR3 protein: CASSPAPGTGAVQFF; CDR3 DNA: TGTGCCAGCAGCCCCGCCCCGGGGACAGGAGCTGTGCAGTTCTTC
clone size: many; D gene: TRBD1; J gene: TRBJ2-7; V gene: TRBV28; CDR3 protein: CASIGQGGYEQYF; CDR3 DNA: TGTGCCAGCATCGGACAGGGGGGCTACGAGCAGTACTTC
clone size: many; D gene: TRBD2; J gene: TRBJ2-3; V gene: TRBV28; CDR3 protein: CASSSNSGRWADTQYF; CDR3 DNA: TGTGCCAGCAGTTCGAATAGCGGGAGATGGGCAGATACGCAGTATTTT
clone size: many; D gene: TRBD2; J gene: TRBJ2-7; V gene: TRBV10-2; CDR3 protein: CASSEGGLAGSGEQYF; CDR3 DNA: TGCGCCAGCAGTGAGGGGGGACTAGCGGGATCTGGGGAGCAGTACTTC
clone size: few; D gene: TRBD1; J gene: TRBJ1-1; V gene: TRBV13; CDR3 protein: CASSSKDGQAGTEAFF; CDR3 DNA: TGTGCCAGCAGCTCCAAGGATGGACAGGCGGGCACTGAAGCTTTCTTT
clone size: few; D gene: -; J gene: TRBJ1-5; V gene: TRBV4-1; CDR3 protein: CASSQLGLSNQPQHF; CDR3 DNA: TGCGCCAGCAGCCAATTGGGGTTGAGCAATCAGCCCCAGCATTTT
clone size: -; D gene: -; J gene: TRBJ2-3; V gene: TRBV28; CDR3 protein: CASKTDRSADTQYF; CDR3 DNA: TGTGCCAGCAAAACTGACAGATCAGCAGATACGCAGTATTTT
clone size: few; D gene: TRBD1; J gene: TRBJ2-4; V gene: TRBV14; CDR3 protein: CASSRVNRGPEYF; CDR3 DNA: TGTGCCAGCAGCCGAGTAAACAGGGGACCCGAGTACTTC
clone size: many; D gene: TRBD2; J gene: TRBJ2-7; V gene: TRBV5-5; CDR3 protein: CASSPSGSLSYEQYF; CDR3 DNA: TGTGCCAGCAGCCCTAGCGGGTCTCTTTCTTACGAGCAGTACTTC
clone size: -; D gene: TRBD2; J gene: TRBJ2-1; V gene: TRBV9; CDR3 protein: CASSVASGTYNEQFF; CDR3 DNA: TGTGCCAGCAGCGTAGCAAGCGGGACCTACAATGAGCAGTTCTTC
clone size: many; D gene: -; J gene: TRBJ2-1; V gene: TRBV30; CDR3 protein: CAWGGLNNEQFF; CDR3 DNA: TGTGCCTGGGGCGGACTCAACAATGAGCAGTTCTTC
clone size: -; D gene: TRBD1; J gene: TRBJ1-1; V gene: TRBV19; CDR3 protein: CASSLTGGDEAFF; CDR3 DNA: TGTGCCAGTAGCCTGACAGGGGGCGATGAAGCTTTCTTT
clone size: many; D gene: -; J gene: TRBJ2-5; V gene: TRBV28; CDR3 protein: CASLPWGSEETQYF; CDR3 DNA: TGTGCCAGCCTCCCCTGGGGTAGCGAAGAGACCCAGTACTTC
clone size: many; D gene: -; J gene: TRBJ1-2; V gene: TRBV13; CDR3 protein: CASSLGPQGTDGYTF; CDR3 DNA: TGTGCCAGCAGCTTAGGGCCACAGGGCACTGATGGCTACACCTTC